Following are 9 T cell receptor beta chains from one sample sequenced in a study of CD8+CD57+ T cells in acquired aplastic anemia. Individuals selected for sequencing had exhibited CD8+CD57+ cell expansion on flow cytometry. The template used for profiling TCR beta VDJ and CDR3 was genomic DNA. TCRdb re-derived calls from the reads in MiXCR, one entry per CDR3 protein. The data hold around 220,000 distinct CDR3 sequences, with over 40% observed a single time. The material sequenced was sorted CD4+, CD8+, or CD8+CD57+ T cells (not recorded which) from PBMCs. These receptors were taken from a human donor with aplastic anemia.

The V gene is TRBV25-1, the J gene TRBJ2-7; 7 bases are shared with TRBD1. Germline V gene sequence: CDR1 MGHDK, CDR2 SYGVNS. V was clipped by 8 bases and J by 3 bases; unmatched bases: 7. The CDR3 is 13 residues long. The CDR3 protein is CASGLTGNYEQYF. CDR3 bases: TGTGCCAGCGGTTTGACAGGGAACTACGAGCAGTACTTC.

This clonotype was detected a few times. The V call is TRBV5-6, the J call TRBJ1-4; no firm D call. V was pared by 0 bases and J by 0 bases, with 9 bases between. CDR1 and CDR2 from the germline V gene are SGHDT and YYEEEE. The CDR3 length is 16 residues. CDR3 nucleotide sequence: TGTGCCAGCAGCTTGGGACAACTTGCAACTAATGAAAAACTGTTTTTT. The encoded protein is CASSLGQLATNEKLFF.

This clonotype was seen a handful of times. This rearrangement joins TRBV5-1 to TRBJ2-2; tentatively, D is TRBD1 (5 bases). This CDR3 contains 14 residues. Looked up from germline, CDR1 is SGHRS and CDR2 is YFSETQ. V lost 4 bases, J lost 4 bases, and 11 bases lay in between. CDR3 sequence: CASSTGAPTGELFF. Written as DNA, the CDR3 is TGCGCCAGCAGCACTGGGGCCCCCACCGGGGAGCTGTTTTTT.

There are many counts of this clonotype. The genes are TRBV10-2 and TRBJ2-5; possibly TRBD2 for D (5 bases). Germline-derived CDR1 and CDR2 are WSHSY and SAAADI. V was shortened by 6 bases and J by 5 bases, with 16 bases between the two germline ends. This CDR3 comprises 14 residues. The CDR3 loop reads CASRAGPYGETQYF. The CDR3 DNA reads TGCGCCAGCAGGGCGGGCCCGTACGGGGAGACCCAGTACTTC.

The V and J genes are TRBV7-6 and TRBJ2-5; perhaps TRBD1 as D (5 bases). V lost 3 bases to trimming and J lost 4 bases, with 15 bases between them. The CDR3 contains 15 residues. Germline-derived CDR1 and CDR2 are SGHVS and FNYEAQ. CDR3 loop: CASSLDPRDGETQYF. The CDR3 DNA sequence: TGTGCCAGCAGCTTGGATCCCAGGGATGGAGAGACCCAGTACTTC.

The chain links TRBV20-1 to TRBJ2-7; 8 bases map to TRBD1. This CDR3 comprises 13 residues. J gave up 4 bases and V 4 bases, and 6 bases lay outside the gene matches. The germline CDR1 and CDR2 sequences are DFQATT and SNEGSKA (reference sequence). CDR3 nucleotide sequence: TGCAGTGCTAATCAGGGGGCCACATACGAGCAGTACTTC. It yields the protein CSANQGATYEQYF.

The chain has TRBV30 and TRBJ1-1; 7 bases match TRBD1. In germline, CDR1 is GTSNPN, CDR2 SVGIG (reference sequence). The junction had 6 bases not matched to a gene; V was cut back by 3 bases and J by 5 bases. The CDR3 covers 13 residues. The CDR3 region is CAWSDRVTTEAFF. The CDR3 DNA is TGTGCCTGGAGCGACAGGGTAACAACTGAAGCTTTCTTT.

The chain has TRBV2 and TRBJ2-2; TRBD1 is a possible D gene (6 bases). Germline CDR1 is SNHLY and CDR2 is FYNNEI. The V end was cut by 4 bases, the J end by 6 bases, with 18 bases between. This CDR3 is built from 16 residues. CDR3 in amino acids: CASSVARPGEAGELFF. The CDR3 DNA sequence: TGTGCCAGCAGTGTAGCTCGTCCAGGGGAAGCCGGGGAGCTGTTTTTT. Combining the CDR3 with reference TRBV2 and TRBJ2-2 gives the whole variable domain EPEVTQTPSHQVTQMGQEVILRCVPISNHLYFYWYRQILGQKVEFLVSFYNNEISEKSEIFDDQFSVERPDGSNFTLKIRSTKLEDSAMYFCASSVARPGEAGELFFGEGSRLTVL.

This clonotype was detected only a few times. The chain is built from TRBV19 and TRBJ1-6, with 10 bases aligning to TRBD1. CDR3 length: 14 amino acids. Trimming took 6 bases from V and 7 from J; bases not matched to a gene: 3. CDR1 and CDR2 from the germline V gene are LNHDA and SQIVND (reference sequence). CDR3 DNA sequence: TGTGCCAGTAGGGGGACAGGGGTGAATTCACCCCTCCACTTT. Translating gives CASRGTGVNSPLHF.